Listed below are T cell receptor beta chains from one sample, sequenced in a study of cytomegalovirus exposure and HLA in healthy donors. Generated by immunoSEQ multiplex PCR, the TCRdb table keeps only in-frame clones and is missing some. The sample records approximately 120,000 clones, 77% being singletons. What was sequenced was PBMCs. The receptors here all came from a woman between 40 and 55 years old in good health and CMV-seropositive. Both conserved end residues are part of each CDR3.

V	J	CDR3
TRBV11-1	TRBJ1-6	CASSRDREIHSPLHF
TRBV5-1	TRBJ1-1	CASSLEPGEAFF
TRBV5-1	TRBJ2-7	CASKSGDREYEQYF
TRBV15	TRBJ2-2	CATSRGGAGGNTGELFF
TRBV27	TRBJ2-1	CASSRDFSSYNEQFF
TRBV2	TRBJ2-7	CATGQGAEQYF
TRBV27	TRBJ2-7	CASSPSAVTSYEQYF
TRBV6-5	TRBJ1-5	CASSLDRVQPQHF
TRBV5-1	TRBJ1-4	CASSGGQMGEKLFF
TRBV28	TRBJ1-5	CASRLGQDYQPQHF
TRBV29-1	TRBJ1-5	CSVEVGGQQPQHF
TRBV7-9	TRBJ1-6	CASSLARDSPLHF
TRBV9	TRBJ2-7	CASSRDRDFSYEQYF
TRBV6-4	TRBJ2-1	CASSTSSPGRFDNEQFF
TRBV5-1	TRBJ2-2	CASSLASGGELFF
TRBV5-1	TRBJ2-1	CASSTRTGGYNEQFF
TRBV6-1	TRBJ2-7	CASSEGRQGTGEQYF